This TCR beta chain was identified in a study of T cell changes during pregnancy in multiple sclerosis. J gave up 4 bases and V 4 bases, and 2 bases lay outside the gene matches. CDR3 length: 13 amino acids. Germline loops: CDR1 SQVTM, CDR2 ANQGSEA. Sequenced by immunoSEQ multiplex PCR; TCRdb stores in-frame clones only, minus some. The sample holds tens of thousands of clones, 93% seen once. The genes are TRBV29-1 and TRBJ1-4; 8 positions match TRBD1. The sequence was collected from a female donor with multiple sclerosis, enrolled in a pregnancy study. The material was CD8+ T cells from peripheral blood mononuclear cells, obtained in the third trimester of pregnancy. The CDR3 reads CSVGTGLNEKLFF. The CDR3 DNA sequence: TGCAGCGTTGGGACAGGGCTTAATGAAAAACTGTTTTTT. The full variable domain, in which reference TRBV29-1 and TRBJ1-4 provide the parts outside the CDR3, is SAVISQKPSRDICQRGTSLTIQCQVDSQVTMMFWYRQQPGQSLTLIATANQGSEATYESGFVIDKFPISRPNLTFSTLTVSNMSPEDSSIYLCSVGTGLNEKLFFGSGTQLSVL.